The rows below give T cell receptor beta chains drawn from one sample of a study of blood T cell repertoires in COVID-19. Produced via immunoSEQ multiplex PCR; TCRdb's table is partial and in-frame only. The table lists fewer than 700,000 clones, around 90% of them singletons. The specimen sequenced was peripheral blood. The receptors come from a woman aged 45-60 years with COVID-19, enrolled during active disease. CDR3s include the opening cysteine and the closing phenylalanine or tryptophan. D genes are given only for firm matches. Clone size appears in some rows only: once, few, many, or a class for an expanded clone.

clone size	J gene	V gene	D gene	CDR3 protein	CDR3 DNA
.	TRBJ2-3	TRBV3-1/TRBV3-2	TRBD2	CASSWGLAGFGDTQYF	TGTGCCAGCAGCTGGGGACTAGCGGGGTTCGGGGATACGCAGTATTTT
.	TRBJ2-3	TRBV6-6	TRBD2	CASSPGLAVDTQYF	TGTGCCAGCAGTCCGGGACTAGCTGTAGATACGCAGTATTTT
.	TRBJ2-6	TRBV5-4	.	CASSLYYSGANVLTF	TGTGCCAGCAGCTTGTATTACTCTGGGGCCAACGTCCTGACTTTC
.	TRBJ1-2	TRBV9	.	CASSISGDYGYTF	TGTGCCAGCAGCATATCGGGGGACTATGGCTACACCTTC
.	TRBJ2-1	TRBV7-9	.	CASSLDQGGTYNEQFF	TGTGCCAGCAGCTTAGATCAGGGGGGTACCTACAATGAGCAGTTCTTC
.	TRBJ2-7	TRBV10-2	.	CASSTMGGYEQYF	TGCGCCAGCTCTACGATGGGAGGCTACGAGCAGTACTTC
.	TRBJ1-2	TRBV4-2	.	CASRHTGRGGYTF	TGTGCCAGCAGACATACAGGGCGCGGTGGCTACACCTTC
.	TRBJ1-2	TRBV16	.	CASSQLGARGYTF	TGTGCCAGCAGCCAATTGGGGGCTAGAGGCTACACCTTC
few	TRBJ1-4	TRBV28	TRBD1	CASRLNRGLYEKLFF	TGTGCCAGCAGGCTTAACAGGGGGCTTTATGAAAAACTGTTTTTT
.	TRBJ1-6	TRBV4-1	.	CASSQGAYYNSPLHF	TGCGCCAGCAGCCAGGGAGCATACTATAATTCACCCCTCCACTTT
.	TRBJ1-2	TRBV30	.	CAWSNGLVGGYTF	TGTGCCTGGTCAAACGGACTCGTTGGAGGCTACACCTTC
.	TRBJ1-1	TRBV24-1	TRBD1	CATSDPGQGWGTEAFF	TGTGCCACCAGTGACCCGGGACAGGGGTGGGGGACTGAAGCTTTCTTT
.	TRBJ1-2	TRBV6-6	TRBD1	CASSPPGQGNYGYTF	TGTGCCAGCAGTCCCCCGGGACAGGGCAACTATGGCTACACCTTC
.	TRBJ2-6	TRBV6-5	.	CASSYVGANVLTF	TGTGCCAGCAGTTATGTAGGGGCCAACGTCCTGACTTTC
.	TRBJ1-5	TRBV2	.	CASSEAPGVGQPQHF	TGTGCCAGCAGTGAGGCCCCGGGGGTTGGACAGCCCCAGCATTTT
.	TRBJ1-4	TRBV6-1	.	CASSDNLGALFF	TGTGCCAGCAGTGATAATTTGGGGGCGTTGTTTTTT
.	TRBJ2-1	TRBV5-1	TRBD1	CASSSGGYGDSYNEQFF	TGCGCCAGCAGCTCAGGGGGTTACGGGGACTCCTACAATGAGCAGTTCTTC
.	TRBJ2-7	TRBV6-5	TRBD1	CASSRGLTYEQYF	TGTGCCAGCAGCAGGGGGCTGACCTACGAGCAGTACTTC
.	TRBJ2-1	TRBV5-1	.	CASSLRLGGNEQFF	TGCGCCAGCAGCCTACGACTAGGAGGCAATGAGCAGTTCTTC
.	TRBJ2-1	TRBV5-4	TRBD2	CASTLDRGGWGNEQFF	TGTGCCAGCACCCTGGACCGCGGGGGGTGGGGTAATGAGCAGTTCTTC
.	TRBJ1-2	TRBV7-9	.	CASSPDSAYYGYTF	TGTGCCAGCAGCCCGGACAGTGCGTACTATGGCTACACCTTC
once	TRBJ1-4	TRBV2	.	CASLVGFRENEKLFF	TGTGCCAGCCTAGTCGGCTTTCGCGAGAATGAAAAACTGTTTTTT
.	TRBJ1-2	TRBV30	TRBD1	CAWSVRRTGYGYTF	TGTGCCTGGAGTGTACGACGGACAGGGTATGGCTACACCTTC
.	TRBJ1-6	TRBV2	.	CASSESGASNSPLHF	TGTGCCAGCAGTGAAAGTGGGGCAAGCAATTCACCCCTCCACTTT
.	TRBJ1-1	TRBV7-6	.	CASSFSTAGRTEAFF	TGTGCCAGCAGCTTCTCGACAGCGGGTCGGACTGAAGCTTTCTTT
once	TRBJ1-5	TRBV2	.	CASSERRDQPQHF	TGTGCCAGCAGTGAAAGGAGGGATCAGCCCCAGCATTTT
few	TRBJ1-3	TRBV6-5	.	CASSYSRGNTIYF	TGTGCCAGCAGTTACTCTCGGGGAAACACCATATATTTT
.	TRBJ1-5	TRBV2	TRBD1	CAGGTANQPQHF	TGTGCCGGAGGGACAGCAAATCAGCCCCAGCATTTT
.	TRBJ1-1	TRBV18	TRBD1	CASSVTGGWTEAFF	TGTGCCAGCTCAGTAACAGGGGGATGGACTGAAGCTTTCTTT
.	TRBJ1-2	TRBV11-2	TRBD1	CASSLTGTVGYGYTF	TGTGCCAGCAGCTTGACCGGGACAGTTGGCTATGGCTACACCTTC
.	TRBJ1-2	TRBV9	.	CASSPRHANYGYTF	TGTGCCAGCAGCCCGCGACACGCCAACTATGGCTACACCTTC
.	TRBJ2-7	TRBV29-1	.	CSVGTVYEQYF	TGCAGCGTTGGGACTGTCTACGAGCAGTACTTC
few	TRBJ2-7	TRBV5-1	TRBD1	CASSLNRGEQYF	TGCGCCAGCAGCTTGAACAGGGGCGAGCAGTACTTC
.	TRBJ2-7	TRBV2	.	CASSEGEGVKSEQYF	TGTGCCAGCAGTGAGGGGGAGGGGGTGAAAAGCGAGCAGTACTTC
.	TRBJ1-3	TRBV5-4	.	CATTSELSGNTIYF	TGTGCCACCACCTCCGAGCTGTCTGGAAACACCATATATTTT
.	TRBJ1-6	TRBV11-1	TRBD1	CASTRQGNSPLHF	TGTGCCAGCACCAGACAGGGGAATTCACCCCTCCACTTT
once	TRBJ2-1	TRBV10-3	TRBD2	CATLPGTSGTSGAYNEQFF	TGTGCCACCCTACCCGGGACTAGCGGGACATCCGGAGCCTACAATGAGCAGTTCTTC
.	TRBJ1-1	TRBV7-9	.	CASSLNNKNTEAFF	TGTGCCAGCAGCTTAAATAATAAGAACACTGAAGCTTTCTTT
few	TRBJ2-2	TRBV2	.	CASRGDSTANTGELFF	TGTGCCAGCAGAGGTGACAGTACGGCGAACACCGGGGAGCTGTTTTTT
few	TRBJ1-2	TRBV5-1	.	CASSLTGIYGYTF	TGCGCCAGCAGCTTGACAGGGATCTATGGCTACACCTTC
.	TRBJ1-2	TRBV3-1/TRBV3-2	.	CASSRGPAGVADGYTF	TGTGCCAGCAGCCGAGGGCCAGCAGGGGTGGCCGATGGCTACACCTTC
.	TRBJ2-2	TRBV5-6	TRBD1	CASSWDKGTGAGELFF	TGTGCCAGCAGCTGGGACAAAGGGACAGGGGCCGGGGAGCTGTTTTTT